These T cell receptor beta chains were read from a single sample in a study of blood T cell repertoires in COVID-19. TCRdb's copy holds only in-frame clones and misses some; the assay was immunoSEQ multiplex PCR. Here the sample spans about 160,000 clones, roughly 84% being singletons. The sequencing sample was made of peripheral blood. All receptors come from a man aged 80 or over with COVID-19, enrolled during active disease. Each CDR3 is given with its conserved first and last residue. Each record gives: D gene, J gene, clone size, V gene, CDR3 protein, CDR3 DNA. The D gene is left open where the match is weak. For some rows the clone size is stated as once, few or many, or as a class when expanded; others skip it.

D gene: -
J gene: TRBJ1-4
clone size: -
V gene: TRBV15
CDR3 protein: CATGRGPNEKLFF
CDR3 DNA: TGTGCCACCGGGCGGGGCCCGAATGAAAAACTGTTTTTT

D gene: TRBD2
J gene: TRBJ2-7
clone size: -
V gene: TRBV3-1/TRBV3-2
CDR3 protein: CASSHGGYEQYF
CDR3 DNA: TGTGCCAGCAGCCACGGGGGGTACGAGCAGTACTTC

D gene: -
J gene: TRBJ1-5
clone size: -
V gene: TRBV6-5
CDR3 protein: CASSAGNQPQHF
CDR3 DNA: TGTGCCAGCAGCGCGGGGAATCAGCCCCAGCATTTT

D gene: -
J gene: TRBJ2-3
clone size: -
V gene: TRBV7-9
CDR3 protein: CASSRDFTSTDTQYF
CDR3 DNA: TGTGCCAGCAGCCGGGACTTTACTAGCACAGATACGCAGTATTTT

D gene: -
J gene: TRBJ1-2
clone size: few
V gene: TRBV5-4
CDR3 protein: CASSLDSGALSIDGYTF
CDR3 DNA: TGTGCCAGCAGCTTGGATTCAGGGGCCCTCTCCATTGATGGCTACACCTTC

D gene: -
J gene: TRBJ1-5
clone size: -
V gene: TRBV6-2/TRBV6-3
CDR3 protein: CASSRGGGNQPQHF
CDR3 DNA: TGTGCCAGCAGCCGCGGAGGGGGCAATCAGCCCCAGCATTTT

D gene: -
J gene: TRBJ2-1
clone size: -
V gene: TRBV18
CDR3 protein: CASSSGVAVYNEQFF
CDR3 DNA: TGTGCCAGCTCCTCGGGGGTAGCGGTATACAATGAGCAGTTCTTC

D gene: -
J gene: TRBJ2-2
clone size: -
V gene: TRBV2
CDR3 protein: CASSPSRGRDTGELFF
CDR3 DNA: TGTGCCAGCAGTCCGAGCAGAGGCAGGGACACCGGGGAGCTGTTTTTT

D gene: -
J gene: TRBJ1-1
clone size: -
V gene: TRBV2
CDR3 protein: CASSVVRGNTEAFF
CDR3 DNA: TGTGCCAGCAGTGTAGTCAGGGGGAACACTGAAGCTTTCTTT

D gene: TRBD2
J gene: TRBJ2-7
clone size: -
V gene: TRBV5-1
CDR3 protein: CASSLAGESLYEQYF
CDR3 DNA: TGCGCCAGCAGTTTAGCGGGGGAGTCCCTGTACGAGCAGTACTTC

D gene: -
J gene: TRBJ2-2
clone size: -
V gene: TRBV9
CDR3 protein: CASSVLTGNTGELFF
CDR3 DNA: TGTGCCAGCAGCGTATTAACGGGGAACACCGGGGAGCTGTTTTTT

D gene: -
J gene: TRBJ1-5
clone size: -
V gene: TRBV7-2
CDR3 protein: CASSLWGDQPQHF
CDR3 DNA: TGTGCCAGCAGCTTGTGGGGAGATCAGCCCCAGCATTTT

D gene: TRBD1
J gene: TRBJ1-1
clone size: -
V gene: TRBV3-1/TRBV3-2
CDR3 protein: CASSQPGTVTEAFF
CDR3 DNA: TGTGCCAGCAGCCAACCCGGGACAGTCACTGAAGCTTTCTTT

D gene: -
J gene: TRBJ1-1
clone size: once
V gene: TRBV10-2
CDR3 protein: CASSELRGFEHGNTEAFF
CDR3 DNA: TGCGCCAGCAGTGAGTTAAGGGGGTTTGAACATGGGAACACTGAAGCTTTCTTT

D gene: -
J gene: TRBJ2-7
clone size: -
V gene: TRBV19
CDR3 protein: CASSIGQPAYEQYF
CDR3 DNA: TGTGCCAGTAGTATAGGACAGCCAGCCTACGAGCAGTACTTC

D gene: TRBD1
J gene: TRBJ1-4
clone size: few
V gene: TRBV6-5
CDR3 protein: CATFSGQGTNEKLFF
CDR3 DNA: TGTGCCACTTTTTCGGGACAGGGGACCAATGAAAAACTGTTTTTT

D gene: -
J gene: TRBJ1-4
clone size: -
V gene: TRBV5-1
CDR3 protein: CASSLGQYNEKLFF
CDR3 DNA: TGCGCCAGCAGCTTGGGACAGTATAATGAAAAACTGTTTTTT

D gene: -
J gene: TRBJ1-5
clone size: -
V gene: TRBV5-5
CDR3 protein: CASSGEGDQPQHF
CDR3 DNA: TGTGCCAGCAGCGGGGAGGGGGATCAGCCCCAGCATTTT

D gene: -
J gene: TRBJ1-1
clone size: -
V gene: TRBV5-8
CDR3 protein: CASSLRLNTEAFF
CDR3 DNA: TGTGCCAGCAGCCTGAGATTAAACACTGAAGCTTTCTTT

D gene: -
J gene: TRBJ2-7
clone size: -
V gene: TRBV15
CDR3 protein: CATSRDRAGGSEQYF
CDR3 DNA: TGTGCCACCAGCAGAGATCGGGCCGGGGGATCCGAGCAGTACTTC

D gene: -
J gene: TRBJ2-2
clone size: -
V gene: TRBV5-1
CDR3 protein: CASSYDRKNTGELFF
CDR3 DNA: TGCGCCAGCAGCTACGACAGGAAGAATACCGGGGAGCTGTTTTTT

D gene: -
J gene: TRBJ1-4
clone size: -
V gene: TRBV5-1
CDR3 protein: CASSRGRTNEKLFF
CDR3 DNA: TGCGCCAGCAGCCGCGGGAGAACTAATGAAAAACTGTTTTTT

D gene: -
J gene: TRBJ1-3
clone size: -
V gene: TRBV2
CDR3 protein: CASSGAPSSGNTIYF
CDR3 DNA: TGTGCCAGCAGTGGGGCGCCGAGCTCTGGAAACACCATATATTTT

D gene: -
J gene: TRBJ2-7
clone size: -
V gene: TRBV6-4
CDR3 protein: CASSDSWGEKQYF
CDR3 DNA: TGTGCCAGCAGTGACTCCTGGGGGGAAAAGCAGTACTTC

D gene: TRBD1
J gene: TRBJ1-6
clone size: -
V gene: TRBV7-9
CDR3 protein: CASSFPTGALYNSPLHF
CDR3 DNA: TGTGCCAGCAGCTTCCCGACAGGGGCCCTTTATAATTCACCCCTCCACTTT

D gene: -
J gene: TRBJ2-7
clone size: -
V gene: TRBV2
CDR3 protein: CASTPPPGRGNEQYF
CDR3 DNA: TGTGCCAGCACCCCGCCCCCGGGTAGGGGCAACGAGCAGTACTTC

D gene: -
J gene: TRBJ1-1
clone size: -
V gene: TRBV9
CDR3 protein: CASSGRDKNTEAFF
CDR3 DNA: TGTGCCAGCAGCGGCCGGGACAAGAACACTGAAGCTTTCTTT

D gene: -
J gene: TRBJ1-3
clone size: -
V gene: TRBV18
CDR3 protein: CASSQSKGQNGNTIYF
CDR3 DNA: TGTGCCAGCTCACAATCCAAGGGGCAAAACGGAAACACCATATATTTT

D gene: TRBD1
J gene: TRBJ1-6
clone size: -
V gene: TRBV5-1
CDR3 protein: CASSSGQGIGSPLHF
CDR3 DNA: TGCGCCAGCAGCTCCGGACAGGGGATCGGTTCACCCCTCCACTTT

D gene: -
J gene: TRBJ2-5
clone size: once
V gene: TRBV11-2
CDR3 protein: CASSPRTLETQYF
CDR3 DNA: TGTGCCAGCAGCCCACGGACTTTAGAGACCCAGTACTTC

D gene: TRBD1
J gene: TRBJ1-2
clone size: -
V gene: TRBV20-1
CDR3 protein: CSASRGGNGYTF
CDR3 DNA: TGCAGTGCTAGTAGAGGGGGCAATGGCTACACCTTC

D gene: -
J gene: TRBJ1-5
clone size: few
V gene: TRBV2
CDR3 protein: CASSGRQQHQPQHF
CDR3 DNA: TGTGCCAGCAGTGGGAGACAGCAACATCAGCCCCAGCATTTT